The source of this TCR beta chain is a study of regulatory T cells in long-lasting Graves disease. Time point meaning: newly diagnosed GD, antithyroid drugs for less than 3 months. The TCR library used RNA extracted from PBMCs. Study outcomes and limitations: Relative to newly diagnosed Graves' patients, persistent ones had lower TCR diversity.

The CDR3 totals 14 residues. CDR1 MNHEY and CDR2 SMNVEV come from the germline V gene (reference sequence). Trimming took 4 bases from V and 7 from J, leaving 14 bases between them. Many counts were recorded for this clonotype. Its antigen remains unknown. Through Arm-PCR of CDR3 regions and iRepertoire HTBI primers, TCR beta libraries were built. TCRdb used MiXCR to reprocess the multiplex PCR reads, holding one entry per CDR3 protein. Of roughly 440,000 distinct CDR3 sequences listed, about 16% are singletons. This sample also belongs to another study, concerning T cells in Graves' hyperthyroidism and ophthalmopathy.

The source material was peripheral blood mononuclear cells (PBMCs), sampled at new diagnosis, from a patient treated with antithyroid drugs. This chain connects TRBV27 to TRBJ1-5; the D is unclear. The origin of this receptor is a woman aged 18-29 years with Graves disease. For the CDR3, the DNA is TGTGCCAGCAGTTCCCTTTTTAGTAGGCAGCCCCAGCATTTT. Translating it yields CASSSLFSRQPQHF.